A selection of T cell receptor beta chains follows, all from one sample in a study of Ad26.COV2.S vaccination and SARS-CoV-2 variants. Generated by immunoSEQ multiplex PCR, the TCRdb table keeps only in-frame clones and is missing some. The table lists over 110,000 clones, just over 85% of them singletons. Sequenced here: peripheral blood, sampled after recovery from COVID-19. The receptor source for this set is a human donor who had recovered from COVID-19. Each CDR3 is given without its conserved first and last residue. Each record gives: V gene, J gene, CDR3 protein.

TRBV19	TRBJ2-5	ASSIREETQY
TRBV5-4	TRBJ2-3	ASSLDGPLAGVGNTQY
TRBV28	TRBJ2-7	ASRSPSSYEQY
TRBV24-1	TRBJ2-3	ATSDSHSGTTYTDTQY
TRBV5-1	TRBJ1-5	ASSLGVIGDNQPQH
TRBV4-3	TRBJ2-1	ASSQDHGLANEQF
TRBV3-1/TRBV3-2	TRBJ1-3	ASSQQTVSGNTIY
TRBV4-3	TRBJ1-2	ASSQEGTGKEAYGYT
TRBV18	TRBJ2-6	ASSPGIPGANVLT
TRBV6-6	TRBJ2-5	ASALPLGQGGETQY
TRBV19	TRBJ1-1	ASREGGIEAF
TRBV6-5	TRBJ2-2	ASSYSSGGELF
TRBV19	TRBJ1-5	ASSIDPGHTNQPQH
TRBV11-2	TRBJ2-7	ASSSTRGPSSYEQY
TRBV7-2	TRBJ2-7	ASSFRTSEEQY